The clone carrying this T cell receptor (beta chain) was recorded at least ten times. Its antigen is unknown. The sample comes from a study of response to subunit inactivated influenza vaccine. Study results and caveats: The study's authors posited that every seasonal influenza vaccination enlists few new T cells.

The CDR3 consists of 12 residues. Trimming removed 3 bases from V and 9 bases from J, with 6 bases in between. MiXCR, applied by TCRdb to the RT-PCR reads, yields one record per CDR3 protein. The sample records some 500,000 distinct CDR3 sequences, over 10% being singletons. The material was PBMCs from blood, obtained roughly 46 days after vaccination. This receptor was identified in a man aged 50 to 60 who received an inactivated influenza vaccine. V is TRBV12-3 or TRBV12-4 and J is TRBJ1-6, with D hard to call. CDR3 residues: CASSFEGSPLHF. The CDR3 DNA sequence: TGTGCCAGCAGTTTTGAGGGTTCACCCCTCCACTTT.